This TCR beta chain was identified during a study of graft-versus-host responses after intestinal transplantation. Some clones are missing from TCRdb's copy, which holds only in-frame ones; the method was immunoSEQ multiplex PCR. The data show fewer than 9,500 clones, under 80% seen once. This CDR3 region has 12 residues. V lost 6 bases to trimming and J lost 9 bases, with 13 bases between them. Germline V gene sequence: CDR1 MNHEY, CDR2 SVGAGI. Grafts had their tissue processed, releasing intraepithelial and lamina propria lymphocytes. This sample comprised ileum tissue, obtained 494 days after intestinal transplant. The clonotype comes from a human patient who received an intestinal transplant, so some T cells may come from the graft donor. The chain links TRBV6-5 to TRBJ2-3; D possibly corresponds to TRBD2 (6 bases). This CDR3 is CASSPRGRTQYF. The CDR3, as DNA: TGTGCCAGCAGCCCCCGGGGGAGGACGCAGTATTTT.